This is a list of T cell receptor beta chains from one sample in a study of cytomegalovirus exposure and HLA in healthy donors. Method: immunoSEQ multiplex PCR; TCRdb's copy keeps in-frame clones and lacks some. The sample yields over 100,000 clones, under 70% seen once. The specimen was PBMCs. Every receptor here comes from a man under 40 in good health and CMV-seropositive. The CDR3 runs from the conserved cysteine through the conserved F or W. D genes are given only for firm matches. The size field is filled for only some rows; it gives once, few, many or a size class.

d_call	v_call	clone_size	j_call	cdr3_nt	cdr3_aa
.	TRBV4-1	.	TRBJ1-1	TGCGCCAGCAGAAAGGGGCTAAACACTGAAGCTTTCTTT	CASRKGLNTEAFF
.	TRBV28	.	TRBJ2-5	TGTGCCAGCAGACAGAGGGCCCATGAGACCCAGTACTTC	CASRQRAHETQYF
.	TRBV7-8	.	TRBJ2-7	TGTGCCAGCAGCTTAGGCGGGATGATTAGCTCCTACGAGCAGTACTTC	CASSLGGMISSYEQYF
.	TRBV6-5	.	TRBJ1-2	TGTGCCAGCAGTTCTGGCCTGAGAGGTGGCTACACCTTC	CASSSGLRGGYTF
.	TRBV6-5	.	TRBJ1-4	TGTGCCAGCAGGAGCAACAGGGTGAGGGAAAAACTGTTTTTT	CASRSNRVREKLFF
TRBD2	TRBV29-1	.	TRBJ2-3	TGCAGCGTTGACAGGTTAATAGGGAGCGGGAGGGGAGATACGCAGTATTTT	CSVDRLIGSGRGDTQYF
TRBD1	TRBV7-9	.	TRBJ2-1	TGTGCCAGCAGCTTATCCCAGGGGGTCAATGAGCAGTTCTTC	CASSLSQGVNEQFF
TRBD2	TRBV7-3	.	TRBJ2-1	TGTGCTAGCAGCTCGGTTAGCGGGGGGGCATATGAGCAGTTCTTC	CASSSVSGGAYEQFF
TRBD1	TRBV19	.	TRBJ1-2	TGTGCCAGTAGTATGGGGACAGAAAACTATGGCTACACCTTC	CASSMGTENYGYTF
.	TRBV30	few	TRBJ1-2	TGTGCCTGGAGTGTAATTATTGGACAGAATTATGGCTACACCTTC	CAWSVIIGQNYGYTF
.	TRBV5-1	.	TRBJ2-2	TGCGCCAGCAGCTTGGAATGGCAGGGGAACACCGGGGAGCTGTTTTTT	CASSLEWQGNTGELFF
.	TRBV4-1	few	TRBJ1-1	TGCGCCAGCAGCCAAGATGACATGATGAACACTGAAGCTTTCTTT	CASSQDDMMNTEAFF
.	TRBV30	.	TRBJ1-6	TGTGCCTGGAGTGGCAGTCTGTATTCACCCCTCCACTTT	CAWSGSLYSPLHF
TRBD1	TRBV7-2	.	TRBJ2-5	TGTGCCAGCAGCTTGCCGACAGGGGTAAAAGAGACCCAGTACTTC	CASSLPTGVKETQYF
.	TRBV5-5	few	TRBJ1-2	TGTGCCAGCAGCTCATCGTCGGACAGAGGCTACACCTTC	CASSSSSDRGYTF
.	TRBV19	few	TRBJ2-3	TGTGCCAGTAGTCGACGAACCCAGGGGGATACGCAGTATTTT	CASSRRTQGDTQYF
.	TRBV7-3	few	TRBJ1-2	TGTGCCAGCAGCTTATTGGGCGCAGGGGCCTATGGCTACACCTTC	CASSLLGAGAYGYTF
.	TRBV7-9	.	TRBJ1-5	TGTGCCAGCAGCCCAATCGGGTCAGGCAATCAGCCCCAGCATTTT	CASSPIGSGNQPQHF
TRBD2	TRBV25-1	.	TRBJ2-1	TGTGCCAGCAGGACCGGGACTAGTCAAAGCAATGAGCAGTTCTTC	CASRTGTSQSNEQFF
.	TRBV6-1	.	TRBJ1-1	TGTGCCAGCAGTGAAGTGGGCAGGGGTAGGACTGAAGCTTTCTTT	CASSEVGRGRTEAFF
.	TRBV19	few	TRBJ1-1	TGTGCCAGTAGTATAGCCCGGGGGAACACTGAAGCTTTCTTT	CASSIARGNTEAFF
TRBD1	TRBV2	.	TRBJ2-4	TGTGCCAGCAGTGGAGACAGGGGGCTGAGGGCCAAAAACATTCAGTACTTC	CASSGDRGLRAKNIQYF
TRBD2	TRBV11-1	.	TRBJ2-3	TGTGCCAGCAGCTTAATGCTAGCGGTAGAGACAGATACGCAGTATTTT	CASSLMLAVETDTQYF
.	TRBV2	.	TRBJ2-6	TGTGCCAGCACACCGATGAGCTCTGGGGCCAACGTCCTGACTTTC	CASTPMSSGANVLTF
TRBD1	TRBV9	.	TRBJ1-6	TGTGCCAGCAGCCCAACGCCGGGACAGGGGGGATCACCCCTCCACTTT	CASSPTPGQGGSPLHF
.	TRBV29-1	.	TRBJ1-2	TGCAGCGCCCGGACAGCTGTTTATGGCTACACCTTC	CSARTAVYGYTF
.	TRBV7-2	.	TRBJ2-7	TGTGCCAGCGGGCTGGACAAATCCGAGCAGTACTTC	CASGLDKSEQYF
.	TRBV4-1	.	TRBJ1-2	TGCGCCAGCAGCCAAGATGTTGTCAACTGGTATGGCTACACCTTC	CASSQDVVNWYGYTF
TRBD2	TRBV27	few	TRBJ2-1	TGTGCCAGCAGTCCCCGACTAGCGGCTTACAATGAGCAGTTCTTC	CASSPRLAAYNEQFF
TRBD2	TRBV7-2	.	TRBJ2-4	TGTGCCAGCAGCTTAGGGACTAGCGGGGGGCCATTGAACATTCAGTACTTC	CASSLGTSGGPLNIQYF
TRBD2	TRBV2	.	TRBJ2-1	TGTGCCAGCAGGGGACTAGCGGGAAGGGGTGAGCAGTTCTTC	CASRGLAGRGEQFF
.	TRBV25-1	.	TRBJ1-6	TGTGCCAGCAGTGAAGGGGGAGGCTATTCACCCCTCCACTTT	CASSEGGGYSPLHF
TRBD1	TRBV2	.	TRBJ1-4	TGTGCCAGCCTGGACAGGGGGTCGGCTGGAGAAAAACTGTTTTTT	CASLDRGSAGEKLFF
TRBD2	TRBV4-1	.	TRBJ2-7	TGCGCCAGCAGCCAAGAGGCAGGCGGGGGGAGCTCCTACGAGCAGTACTTC	CASSQEAGGGSSYEQYF
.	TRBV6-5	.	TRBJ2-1	TGTGCCAGCAGCCGCGGGAAATATAACAATGAGCAGTTCTTC	CASSRGKYNNEQFF
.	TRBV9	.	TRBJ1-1	TGTGCCAGCAGCGTAGCTGAGGGTTTGAACACTGAAGCTTTCTTT	CASSVAEGLNTEAFF
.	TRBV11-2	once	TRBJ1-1	TGTGCCAGCAGCTTAGCCCGGGGAAACACTGAAGCTTTCTTT	CASSLARGNTEAFF
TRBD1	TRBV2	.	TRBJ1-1	TGTGCCAGCAGATGGGACAGCGAGGGCACCGAAGCTTTCTTT	CASRWDSEGTEAFF
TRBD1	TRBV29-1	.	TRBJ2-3	TGCAGCGTTGGCGGTCTCTGGACAGGGGTTTCCGATACGCAGTATTTT	CSVGGLWTGVSDTQYF
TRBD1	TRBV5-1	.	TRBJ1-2	TGCGCCAGCAGCTTGAACAGGGGTGGTAGGGAAAGGGGCTACACCTTC	CASSLNRGGRERGYTF
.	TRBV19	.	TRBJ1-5	TGTGCCAGTATAGAAAGGGGCGGGGGTGGCAATCAGCCCCAGCATTTT	CASIERGGGGNQPQHF
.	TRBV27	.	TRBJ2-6	TGTGCCAGCCTACCGAGACCAGTTCAGGCCCACCCCTCTGGGGCCAACGTCCTGACTTTC	CASLPRPVQAHPSGANVLTF
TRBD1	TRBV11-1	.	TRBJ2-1	TGTGCCAGCAGCGCGGGACAGGGAACCTACAATGAGCAGTTCTTC	CASSAGQGTYNEQFF
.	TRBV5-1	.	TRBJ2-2	TGCGCCAGCAGCTTGAACGGGGGACCGAACACCGGGGAGCTGTTTTTT	CASSLNGGPNTGELFF
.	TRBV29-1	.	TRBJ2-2	TGCAGCGTTGAAGAGACAGACCTCACCGGGGAGCTGTTTTTT	CSVEETDLTGELFF
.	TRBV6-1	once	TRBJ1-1	TGTGCCAGCAGCATAACAGGGCTCACTGAAGCTTTCTTT	CASSITGLTEAFF
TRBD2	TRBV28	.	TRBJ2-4	TGTGCCAGCAGTTTCTTGGGGGAGGGCAAAAACATTCAGTACTTC	CASSFLGEGKNIQYF
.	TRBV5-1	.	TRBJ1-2	TGCGCCAGCAGCTCCGGCAGGGCCTATGGCTACACCTTC	CASSSGRAYGYTF
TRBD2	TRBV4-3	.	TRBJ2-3	TGCGCCAGCAGCCAAGGGAAGCGGGGAGGCTATACGCAGTATTTT	CASSQGKRGGYTQYF